These 27 T cell receptor beta chains were all obtained from the same sample, sequenced in a study of T-cell reconstitution after alpha-beta-depleted transplantation in children. A library of TCRbeta sequences, prepared with unique molecular identifiers, was generated. Each CDR3 protein gets one entry after TCRdb re-called the PCR reads with MiXCR. The profile shows just over 200,000 distinct CDR3 sequences, roughly 8.1% of them singletons. The sample consisted of PBMCs, mostly from graft donor cells, taken 360 days after TCRalphabeta/CD19-depleted stem cell transplant. The source of these receptors is a male patient aged 2 to 10 who had a stem cell transplant for acute myeloid leukemia, so the T cells may come from the graft donor.

V and J are TRBV12-3 or TRBV12-4 and TRBJ2-1; TRBD2 matches at 9 bases. This CDR3 is 15 amino acids long. The V and J ends lost 4 bases and 4 bases, in that order; junction bases with no gene match: 5. In nucleotides, the CDR3 is TGTGCCAGCAGTTCCAGCGGGAGGTTTTACAATGAGCAGTTCTTC. Protein product: CASSSSGRFYNEQFF.

This clonotype was observed a handful of times. The rearrangement joins TRBV7-9 to TRBJ2-3; 8 bases fit TRBD1. CDR3 length equals 15 residues. V shed 2 bases, J shed 0 bases, and the junction held 1 base outside the gene matches. The germline gives CDR1 SEHNR, CDR2 FQNEAQ (reference sequence). In DNA form, the CDR3 reads TGTGCCAGCAGCTTACAGGGGGCCAGCACAGATACGCAGTATTTT. As protein: CASSLQGASTDTQYF.

The chain couples TRBV7-8 to TRBJ2-1; 8 bases are a match to TRBD2. After removal of 5 bases from V and 8 bases from J, the junction contained 14 bases not matched to a gene. The CDR3 runs 16 residues. CDR1 is SGHVS, CDR2 FQNEAQ, per germline. In nucleotides, the CDR3 is TGTGCCAGCAGCATCCCAACCGGGACTAGGATCTATGAGCAGTTCTTC. Encoded protein: CASSIPTGTRIYEQFF.

This clonotype has more than one count but fewer than ten. V is TRBV5-1 and J is TRBJ2-3; 9 positions match TRBD1. The CDR3 has 14 residues. The V gene end was trimmed by 0 bases and the J gene end by 4 bases; junction bases not matched to a gene: 0. CDR1 is SGHRS and CDR2 is YFSETQ in the germline V gene. CDR3 sequence reads: CASSLGTGADTQYF. In DNA form, the CDR3 reads TGCGCCAGCAGCTTGGGGACAGGGGCAGATACGCAGTATTTT.

This clonotype was observed many times. The V and J genes are TRBV20-1 and TRBJ2-1; D perhaps matches TRBD1 (6 bases). V was trimmed by 3 bases and J by 5 bases, leaving 17 bases between them. This CDR3 spans 15 amino acids. Germline CDR1 reads DFQATT; CDR2 reads SNEGSKA (reference sequence). The CDR3 spells CSASSERGFNNEQFF. CDR3 nucleotides: TGCAGTGCTAGTTCGGAGAGGGGGTTCAACAATGAGCAGTTCTTC.

The chain joins TRBV12-3 or TRBV12-4 to TRBJ2-2; 11 nucleotides match TRBD1. CDR3 length: 16 residues. The trim removed 3 bases at V and 4 bases at J, leaving 4 bases unmatched. The CDR3 DNA reads TGTGCCAGCAGTTTCAAAGGGACAGGGGGCACCGGGGAGCTGTTTTTT. Protein sequence: CASSFKGTGGTGELFF.

Many counts were recorded for this clonotype. This sequence joins TRBV7-2 and TRBJ2-7, with 7 bases that match TRBD1. J was trimmed by 6 bases and V by 2 bases; bases with no gene match: 4. The length of the CDR3 is 13 residues. In germline, CDR1 is SGHTA, CDR2 FQGNSA. Written as DNA, the CDR3 is TGTGCCAGCAGCTTAAACCCAGGGGGCGAGCAGTACGTC. It codes for CASSLNPGGEQYV.

The J gene is TRBJ1-1, the V gene TRBV7-6, with a tentative D call TRBD1 (5 bases). Between the trimmed V and J ends, which lost 1 base and 4 bases, there was a span of 7 bases. The germline CDR1 and CDR2 sequences are SGHVS and FNYEAQ. The CDR3 spans 13 residues. The CDR3 loop reads CASSLVQGTEAFF. Here the CDR3 DNA reads TGTGCCAGCAGCTTAGTCCAGGGCACTGAAGCTTTCTTT.

At least ten counts were recorded for this clonotype. The chain is built from TRBV15 and TRBJ2-7; D could derive from TRBD1 or TRBD2 (5 bases each). The CDR3 runs 15 residues. CDR1 is LNHNV and CDR2 is YYDKDF in the germline V gene (reference sequence). V was pared by 0 bases and J by 2 bases, with 11 bases between. The CDR3: CATSRDYGAAYEQYV. CDR3 in DNA: TGTGCCACCAGCAGAGACTACGGGGCCGCCTACGAGCAGTACGTC.

V and J are TRBV20-1 and TRBJ2-7, with D hard to call. This CDR3 has 15 amino acids. In germline, CDR1 is DFQATT, CDR2 SNEGSKA (reference sequence). The V end was cut by 3 bases, the J end by 6 bases, with 21 bases between. CDR3 DNA sequence: TGCAGTGCTAGTCTGTTAGGGCAGACCTACTTCGAGCAGTACTTC. It encodes CSASLLGQTYFEQYF.

The gene calls are TRBV4-1 and TRBJ2-4; no clear D gene. V lost 0 bases and J 0 bases, leaving 15 bases between the germline ends. Germline CDR1 and CDR2: MGHRA and YSYEKL. The CDR3 loop spans 18 amino acids. CDR3 DNA sequence: TGCGCCAGCAGCCAAGATGCTGCCCTTACTTTAGCCAAAAACATTCAGTACTTC. Its protein is CASSQDAALTLAKNIQYF.

The chain recombines TRBV20-1 with TRBJ1-3; a weak D match, TRBD1 (6 bases). Germline CDR1 is DFQATT and CDR2 is SNEGSKA (reference sequence). The CDR3 sequence is 16 residues long. The V and J ends lost 5 bases and 0 bases respectively, with 17 bases between them. The CDR3 bases are TGCAGTGCTCCCCGGATCGGGGGCCACTCTGGAAACACCATATATTTT. Protein product: CSAPRIGGHSGNTIYF.

The chain employs TRBV19 and TRBJ1-5; a possible D gene is TRBD1 (5 bases). In germline, CDR1 is LNHDA, CDR2 SQIVND (reference sequence). The CDR3 is 16 residues long. Trimming shortened V by 11 bases and J by 4 bases, and 24 bases separated the two germline ends. CDR3: CASQSGARPLNQPQHF. DNA for the CDR3: TGTGCCTCTCAGAGCGGGGCCAGGCCCCTGAATCAGCCCCAGCATTTT.

This clonotype was seen a single time. The genes are TRBV12-3 or TRBV12-4 and TRBJ1-1, with 8 bases that match TRBD1. After removal of 5 bases from V and 3 bases from J, the junction contained 17 bases not matched to a gene. The CDR3 is made up of 18 amino acids. CDR3 residues: CASSDRSTGERVYTEAFF. DNA for the CDR3: TGTGCCAGCAGTGACCGCTCGACAGGGGAAAGGGTGTACACTGAAGCTTTCTTT.

This clonotype was seen once. This is likely a read error, given that the CDR3 carries no conserved phenylalanine or tryptophan at its end. The chain links TRBV30 to TRBJ2-3; possibly TRBD1 or TRBD2 for D (5 bases each). V lost 4 bases and J 4 bases, leaving 15 bases between the germline ends. The CDR3 consists of 14 residues. CDR1 GTSNPN and CDR2 SVGIG come from the germline V gene (reference sequence). CDR3 residues: CAWTPSEGPDTQYS. Written as DNA, the CDR3 is TGTGCCTGGACGCCAAGCGAGGGACCAGATACGCAGTATTCT.

In this sample, this clonotype turned up many times. This rearrangement joins TRBV7-3 to TRBJ2-1; TRBD2 agrees at 9 bases. The junction had 9 bases not matched to a gene; V was cut back by 1 base and J by 8 bases. The CDR3 covers 16 residues. Germline V gene data show CDR1 as SGHTA and CDR2 as FQGTGA. As DNA, the CDR3 is TGTGCCAGCAGCTTAAGAGTTAGCGGGAGTAGAGATGAGCAGTTCTTC. Translated: CASSLRVSGSRDEQFF.

This clonotype appeared a few times. The gene calls are TRBV5-1 and TRBJ2-1, with unresolved D. V lost 1 base and J 6 bases, leaving 11 bases between the germline ends. Germline lookup yields CDR1 SGHRS and CDR2 YFSETQ. The CDR3 consists of 14 residues. Here the CDR3 reads CASSLRRLTNEQFF. Written as DNA, the CDR3 is TGCGCCAGCAGCTTGAGGCGCCTTACCAATGAGCAGTTCTTC.

The chain uses TRBV5-1 and TRBJ2-2; D ambiguous. Germline V gene data show CDR1 as SGHRS and CDR2 as YFSETQ. The V end lost 4 bases, the J end lost 8 bases, and 9 bases lay between the germline ends. The CDR3 sequence is 12 residues long. The CDR3 reads CASSRNGGELFF. The CDR3 DNA reads as TGCGCCAGCAGCCGGAACGGTGGGGAGCTGTTTTTT.

The V gene is TRBV12-3 or TRBV12-4, the J gene TRBJ1-2, with D hard to call. V lost 2 bases and J lost 8, with 9 bases in between. The CDR3 contains 12 residues. The CDR3 sequence: CASSLRGRGYTF. CDR3 DNA: TGTGCCAGCAGTTTACGGGGTAGGGGCTACACCTTC.

This clonotype showed up just a few times. V gene TRBV3-1 combines with J gene TRBJ1-1; D gene uncertain. V shed 4 bases and J shed 0 bases, with 12 bases lying between them. The length of the CDR3 is 15 residues. The germline V gene has CDR1 LGHDT and CDR2 YNNKEL (reference sequence). The CDR3 reads CASSPRRGLNTEAFF. The CDR3 DNA reads as TGTGCCAGCAGCCCGCGGCGCGGGTTGAACACTGAAGCTTTCTTT.

This clonotype was recorded many times. The genes are TRBV20-1 and TRBJ1-1; D is undetermined. V lost 5 bases and J lost 1, with 5 bases in between. Germline-derived CDR1 and CDR2 are DFQATT and SNEGSKA (reference sequence). The CDR3 extends over 11 amino acids. This CDR3 reads CSAPGNTEAFF. In DNA, the CDR3 is TGCAGTGCTCCAGGGAACACTGAAGCTTTCTTT.

The sample holds a few counts of this clonotype. The V call is TRBV12-3 or TRBV12-4, the J call TRBJ1-1; no clear D gene. The CDR3 consists of 13 residues. V lost 4 bases, J lost 3 bases, and 9 bases lay in between. The CDR3 region is CASSSFGDTEAFF. For the CDR3, the DNA is TGTGCCAGCAGTTCCTTCGGCGACACTGAAGCTTTCTTT.

Ten or more counts support this clonotype. V usage is TRBV12-3 or TRBV12-4 and J usage is TRBJ2-7; 12 bases are a match to TRBD2. Trimming took 11 bases from V and 4 from J; bases not matched to a gene: 6. The CDR3 totals 13 residues. The CDR3 spells CAVRLAGVYEQYF. In DNA, the CDR3 is TGTGCCGTTAGACTAGCGGGAGTATACGAGCAGTACTTC.

This clonotype was seen repeatedly, ten times or more. This chain uses TRBV5-1 with TRBJ1-1; D remains ambiguous. The CDR3 length is 14 residues. CDR1 is SGHRS and CDR2 is YFSETQ in the germline V gene. The V and J ends lost 4 bases and 4 bases respectively, with 14 bases between them. CDR3 nucleotide sequence: TGCGCCAGCAGCCTTCTCGCGACACGCACTGAAGCTTTCTTT. Translating it yields CASSLLATRTEAFF. Full variable domain (rest looked up from reference TRBV5-1 and TRBJ1-1): KAGVTQTPRYLIKTRGQQVTLSCSPISGHRSVSWYQQTPGQGLQFLFEYFSETQRNKGNFPGRFSGRQFSNSRSEMNVSTLELGDSALYLCASSLLATRTEAFFGQGTRLTVV.

In its sample, this clonotype was seen many times. Germline and junction disagree at one end, which may indicate a read error. This chain joins TRBV7-7 and TRBJ2-5, with TRBD1 identical over 9 bases. Per germline, CDR1 SSHAT and CDR2 FNYEAQ (reference sequence). The CDR3 contains 13 residues. CDR3 DNA: TGTGCTAGCAGCCGGGACAGGGAGAGGGCCCAGTACTTC. Its protein is CASSRDRERAQYF.

This clonotype has only a few counts. The junction departs from the called germline gene at one end, perhaps through a read error. The chain employs TRBV7-7 and TRBJ1-5; D is unresolved. Germline V gene data show CDR1 as SSHAT and CDR2 as FNYEAQ (reference sequence). This CDR3 is built from 18 residues. This CDR3 is CASSLGRSPLILNQPQHF. The CDR3 DNA is TGTGCTAGCAGCTTGGGAAGATCCCCCCTAATACTAAATCAGCCCCAGCATTTT.

This clonotype was counted ten times or more. This chain joins TRBV10-3 and TRBJ2-2; 12 bases are a match to TRBD1. The V gene's germline CDR1 is ENHRY and CDR2 SYGVKD. After removal of 6 bases from V and 6 bases from J, the junction contained 5 bases not matched to a gene. This CDR3 is built from 15 residues. The CDR3 is CAIRRDRGLPGELFF. Written as DNA, the CDR3 is TGTGCCATCAGGAGGGACAGGGGGCTCCCCGGGGAGCTGTTTTTT.